The entry that follows covers one T cell receptor beta chain sequence. Its specificity is not known. The data were obtained in a study of blood T cells in healthy people across ages. Study findings and constraints: Naive CD4+ cell counts and diversity both ran higher in long-lived than in aged donors.

A second about 6 to 12 cycle PCR used barcoded and J-beta primers. TCRdb used MiXCR to reprocess the 5' RACE reads, holding one entry per CDR3 protein. The sample has about 1.4 million distinct CDR3 sequences, approximately 59% seen once. This CDR3 contains 15 residues. Germline V CDR1 and CDR2: MGHRA, YSYEKL. Trimming cost V 0 bases and J 6 bases; bases outside gene matches: 3. Sequences were obtained from blood. The rearrangement uses TRBV4-1 and TRBJ2-7, with TRBD2 identical over 12 bases. The receptor comes from a man aged 18 to 35 in good health. The CDR3 reads CASSQEEGLAGEQYF. The CDR3 DNA reads TGCGCCAGCAGCCAAGAAGAGGGACTAGCGGGCGAGCAGTACTTC.